A selection of T cell receptor beta chains follows, all from one sample in a study of cytomegalovirus exposure and HLA in healthy donors. Profiled with immunoSEQ multiplex PCR; TCRdb holds only in-frame clones, not every one. The table has approximately 180,000 clones, about 75% seen once. What was sequenced was PBMCs. Every receptor here comes from a man in his forties in good health and CMV-seropositive. Each CDR3 is given with its conserved first and last residue. A D gene is named only where the DNA matches it firmly. Size is stated for part of the rows, as once, few or many counts, or as a class when the clone is expanded.

j_gene | v_gene | d_gene | abundance | CDR3aa | CDR3nt
TRBJ2-4 | TRBV12-5 | - | few | CASGLVHGGQNIQYF | TGTGCTAGTGGTTTGGTACATGGGGGCCAAAACATTCAGTACTTC
TRBJ2-3 | TRBV19 | TRBD2 | - | CASSFVLTSGRDTQYF | TGTGCCAGTAGTTTCGTCCTTACTAGCGGGAGAGATACGCAGTATTTT
TRBJ2-7 | TRBV6-1 | - | - | CASSESRLEQYF | TGTGCCAGCAGTGAATCTAGGCTCGAGCAGTACTTC
TRBJ2-2 | TRBV9 | TRBD2 | - | CASSERGAGVVGELFF | TGTGCCAGCAGCGAACGGGGAGCGGGAGTAGTCGGGGAGCTGTTTTTT
TRBJ1-1 | TRBV18 | TRBD1 | - | CASSPGQDTEAFF | TGTGCCAGCTCACCCGGACAGGACACTGAAGCTTTCTTT
TRBJ1-4 | TRBV9 | - | - | CASSVAPAPDEKLFF | TGTGCCAGCAGCGTAGCTCCCGCGCCGGATGAAAAACTGTTTTTT
TRBJ2-5 | TRBV6-5 | - | once | CATIPGGLETQYF | TGTGCCACCATCCCGGGGGGCTTGGAGACCCAGTACTTC
TRBJ2-4 | TRBV6-6 | TRBD1 | - | CASPPEPPPSGTAFF | TGTGCCAGCCCCCCCGAACCCCCCCCGTCCGGGACAGCTTTCTTC
TRBJ1-2 | TRBV28 | TRBD1 | - | CASSTHGTGKANYGYTF | TGTGCCAGCAGTACGCATGGGACAGGCAAAGCTAACTATGGCTACACCTTC
TRBJ1-5 | TRBV2 | - | few | CASSAHETVQPQHF | TGTGCCAGCAGTGCGCATGAGACAGTTCAGCCCCAGCATTTT
TRBJ2-7 | TRBV5-1 | TRBD1 | once | CASSIGQGSSYEQYF | TGCGCCAGCAGCATTGGACAGGGGAGCTCCTACGAGCAGTACTTC
TRBJ2-5 | TRBV5-1 | TRBD2 | few | CASSLRTSDQETQYF | TGCGCCAGCAGCTTGAGGACTAGCGACCAAGAGACCCAGTACTTC
TRBJ2-7 | TRBV7-9 | TRBD2 | few | CASSLGTSKYEQYF | TGTGCCAGCAGCTTAGGGACTAGCAAATACGAGCAGTACTTC
TRBJ1-2 | TRBV2 | TRBD1 | - | CASSRDRRDYGYTF | TGTGCCAGCAGCAGGGACAGGCGGGACTATGGCTACACCTTC
TRBJ2-7 | TRBV5-1 | TRBD2 | - | CASSLLARESSYEQYF | TGCGCCAGCAGCTTGTTAGCGCGGGAGTCCTCCTACGAGCAGTACTTC
TRBJ2-1 | TRBV7-8 | TRBD1 | - | CASSSLQGAGNEQFF | TGTGCCAGCAGCTCCCTACAGGGGGCGGGCAATGAGCAGTTCTTC
TRBJ2-3 | TRBV29-1 | - | - | CSVTVSGTDTQYF | TGCAGCGTTACTGTCTCTGGCACAGATACGCAGTATTTT
TRBJ1-2 | TRBV5-6 | - | - | CASSPIRGRNYGYTF | TGTGCCAGCAGCCCAATTCGAGGCCGAAACTATGGCTACACCTTC
TRBJ2-2 | TRBV6-1 | - | - | CASSEPRVPGELFF | TGTGCCAGCAGTGAACCCAGGGTCCCCGGGGAGCTGTTTTTT
TRBJ2-1 | TRBV5-1 | TRBD2 | - | CASRQDPSSGNEQFF | TGCGCCAGCAGGCAAGACCCCTCTAGCGGAAATGAGCAGTTCTTC
TRBJ1-1 | TRBV6-1 | - | - | CASSGQGNTEAFF | TGTGCCAGCAGTGGTCAGGGGAACACTGAAGCTTTCTTT
TRBJ1-1 | TRBV5-1 | - | - | CASSEARVNTEAFF | TGCGCCAGCAGCGAGGCCCGGGTGAACACTGAAGCTTTCTTT
TRBJ1-3 | TRBV18 | - | - | CASSPQGILSSGNTIYF | TGTGCCAGCTCACCACAGGGGATCTTAAGCTCTGGAAACACCATATATTTT
TRBJ1-5 | TRBV19 | TRBD1 | - | CASTPGRGQGDNQPQHF | TGTGCCAGTACCCCCGGGCGGGGACAGGGTGACAATCAGCCCCAGCATTTT
TRBJ2-7 | TRBV29-1 | - | - | CSVEEVGSPYEQYF | TGCAGCGTTGAAGAGGTGGGCAGCCCCTACGAGCAGTACTTC
TRBJ2-5 | TRBV19 | - | - | CASSTVAGQETQYF | TGTGCCAGTAGTACGGTGGCAGGCCAAGAGACCCAGTACTTC
TRBJ1-1 | TRBV27 | - | - | CASSLRGSEERGDTEAFF | TGTGCCAGCAGTTTGAGGGGGTCGGAGGAGAGAGGGGACACTGAAGCTTTCTTT
TRBJ2-7 | TRBV11-3 | - | - | CASRGTGTHEQYF | TGTGCCAGCAGGGGAACAGGGACCCACGAGCAGTACTTC
TRBJ2-7 | TRBV30 | TRBD1 | - | CAWGQGYEQYF | TGTGCCTGGGGACAGGGTTACGAGCAGTACTTC
TRBJ1-4 | TRBV28 | TRBD1 | - | CASNLYGIGTGGGEKLFF | TGTGCCAGCAACCTTTACGGGATTGGGACAGGGGGGGGAGAAAAACTGTTTTTT
TRBJ1-2 | TRBV29-1 | - | - | CSAGRQDNTRGYTF | TGCAGCGCAGGGAGGCAGGACAATACAAGGGGCTACACCTTC
TRBJ1-5 | TRBV30 | - | - | CAWSPTVVGGNQPQHF | TGTGCCTGGAGCCCTACAGTCGTAGGGGGCAATCAGCCCCAGCATTTT
TRBJ2-7 | TRBV6-5 | - | - | CASVPSQRNSYEQYF | TGTGCCAGCGTTCCGTCACAGAGAAACTCCTACGAGCAGTACTTC
TRBJ1-5 | TRBV9 | TRBD1 | - | CASSVEGDRNQPQHF | TGTGCCAGCAGCGTAGAGGGGGACAGGAACCAGCCCCAGCATTTT
TRBJ2-7 | TRBV9 | TRBD2 | - | CASSAGLGNEQYF | TGTGCCAGCAGCGCGGGACTAGGAAACGAGCAGTACTTC
TRBJ2-2 | TRBV4-1 | - | - | CASSQEKGTLNTGELFF | TGCGCCAGCAGCCAAGAGAAAGGGACACTGAACACCGGGGAGCTGTTTTTT
TRBJ2-7 | TRBV21-1 | - | - | CASSRGLASRRHEQYF | TGTGCCAGCAGCAGGGGACTAGCGTCGAGGAGGCACGAGCAGTACTTC
TRBJ2-3 | TRBV6-1 | TRBD2 | few | CASHLGAGVADTQYF | TGTGCCAGCCATCTGGGAGCGGGAGTCGCAGATACGCAGTATTTT
TRBJ2-5 | TRBV5-1 | - | - | CASSLEGRETQYF | TGCGCCAGCAGCTTGGAGGGACGGGAGACCCAATACTTC
TRBJ2-1 | TRBV11-3 | TRBD2 | - | CASQRGYNEQFF | TGTGCCAGCCAGCGGGGCTACAATGAGCAGTTCTTC
TRBJ2-7 | TRBV4-2 | TRBD2 | few | CASSHRLAGGYEQYF | TGTGCCAGCAGCCACAGACTAGCGGGAGGCTACGAGCAGTACTTC
TRBJ1-5 | TRBV6-1 | - | once | CASSFAEGNQPQHF | TGTGCCAGCAGCTTTGCGGAGGGAAACCAGCCCCAGCATTTT
TRBJ1-3 | TRBV28 | TRBD1 | - | CATHRGLSGNTIYF | TGTGCCACCCACAGGGGTCTCTCTGGAAACACCATATATTTT
TRBJ2-3 | TRBV11-2 | - | few | CASSLGSGARGTDTQYF | TGTGCCAGCAGCTTAGGATCAGGGGCGCGAGGCACAGATACGCAGTATTTT
TRBJ2-2 | TRBV7-2 | - | - | CASSSRPTPNTGELFF | TGTGCCAGCAGCTCACGTCCTACTCCGAACACCGGGGAGCTGTTTTTT
TRBJ1-1 | TRBV10-3 | - | once | CAIQTGGNTEAFF | TGTGCCATCCAGACAGGTGGGAACACTGAAGCTTTCTTT
TRBJ2-1 | TRBV9 | - | - | CASSASGNEQFF | TGTGCCAGCAGCGCCTCAGGGAATGAGCAGTTCTTC
TRBJ2-1 | TRBV27 | - | - | CASRKLGQSSYNEQFF | TGTGCCAGCAGAAAGTTGGGACAAAGCTCCTACAATGAGCAGTTCTTC
TRBJ2-7 | TRBV9 | TRBD1 | - | CASSATGGSYEQYF | TGTGCCAGCAGCGCGACAGGGGGCAGCTACGAGCAGTACTTC
TRBJ1-1 | TRBV29-1 | - | - | CSVPTLDRNEAFF | TGCAGCGTCCCTACCCTAGACAGGAATGAAGCTTTCTTT
TRBJ2-2 | TRBV6-1 | - | - | CASSEARSGELFF | TGTGCCAGCAGTGAAGCGAGGTCCGGGGAGCTGTTTTTT
TRBJ1-1 | TRBV5-5 | - | - | CASSLSLQGMNTEAFF | TGTGCCAGCAGCTTGTCCCTGCAGGGCATGAACACTGAAGCTTTCTTT
TRBJ2-7 | TRBV27 | TRBD1 | - | CASSLSTVGQGDEQYF | TGTGCCAGCAGTTTATCGACTGTGGGACAGGGGGACGAGCAGTACTTC